The 20 T cell receptor beta chains below were found in one sample sequenced in a study of T cell responses to AZD1222 COVID-19 vaccine. The data were produced by immunoSEQ multiplex PCR, yet TCRdb's version contains in-frame clones alone and is incomplete. The repertoire holds about 200,000 clones, with approximately 90% as singletons. This specimen was peripheral blood, taken 28 days after the second dose of the MenACWY control vaccine. These receptors all come from an adult who received the MenACWY meningococcal vaccine as a control.

The V gene is TRBV11-2, the J gene TRBJ1-1, with D tentatively TRBD1 (5 bases). Looked up from germline, CDR1 is SGHAT and CDR2 is FQNNGV. The V end was cut by 10 bases, the J end by 2 bases, with 20 bases between. The CDR3 runs to 15 residues. The CDR3 loop is CATSIGADGNTEAFF. The CDR3, as DNA: TGTGCCACTAGTATTGGGGCGGACGGAAACACTGAAGCTTTCTTT.

V is TRBV6-5 and J is TRBJ2-7, with D perhaps matching TRBD2 (6 bases). CDR3 length: 14 amino acids. In germline, CDR1 is MNHEY, CDR2 SVGAGI. V shed 6 bases and J shed 2 bases, with 14 bases lying between them. The chain's CDR3 is CASSGGEGAYEQYF. DNA of the CDR3: TGTGCCAGCAGCGGGGGAGAGGGAGCCTACGAGCAGTACTTC.

This chain connects TRBV19 to TRBJ1-1; maybe TRBD1 (5 bases). The CDR3 is 13 amino acids. The V gene lost 6 bases and the J gene lost 10 bases, with 18 bases spanning the gap. The germline gives CDR1 LNHDA, CDR2 SQIVND (reference sequence). The CDR3: CASRAKGTGGAFF. In nucleotides, the CDR3 is TGTGCCAGTAGAGCGAAGGGGACGGGGGGAGCTTTCTTT. The variable domain in full, completed from reference TRBV19 and TRBJ1-1, reads DGGITQSPKYLFRKEGQNVTLSCEQNLNHDAMYWYRQDPGQGLRLIYYSQIVNDFQKGDIAEGYSVSREKKESFPLTVTSAQKNPTAFYLCASRAKGTGGAFFGQGTRLTVV.

The chain recombines TRBV6-5 with TRBJ1-3; the D is unclear. The CDR3 extends over 13 amino acids. Per germline, CDR1 MNHEY and CDR2 SVGAGI. Deletions cut 10 bases from V and 4 bases from J, with 14 bases between. CDR3 in amino acids: CATRVGRGNTIYF. The CDR3 DNA reads TGTGCCACCCGGGTTGGGCGAGGAAACACCATATATTTT.

The V gene is TRBV18, the J gene TRBJ1-1; 10 nucleotides align to TRBD1. Germline CDR1 is KGHSH and CDR2 is LQKENI. Germline trimming cut 5 bases from V and 5 bases from J; bases unmatched to any gene: 5. The CDR3 extends over 14 amino acids. This chain's CDR3 is CASSGQGVRTEAFF. For the CDR3, the DNA is TGTGCCAGCTCAGGACAGGGGGTGAGAACTGAAGCTTTCTTT.

This clone has just one count. V and J are TRBV19 and TRBJ1-6; D may be TRBD1 (6 bases). V was clipped by 8 bases and J by 7 bases, with 18 bases between them. Per germline, CDR1 LNHDA and CDR2 SQIVND (reference sequence). This CDR3 has 15 residues. CDR3 nucleotide sequence: TGTGCCAGTGCAGGGCAGGGGTTAGGCAATTCACCCCTCCACTTT. Protein: CASAGQGLGNSPLHF. Together with reference TRBV19 and TRBJ1-6, the CDR3 gives the full variable domain: DGGITQSPKYLFRKEGQNVTLSCEQNLNHDAMYWYRQDPGQGLRLIYYSQIVNDFQKGDIAEGYSVSREKKESFPLTVTSAQKNPTAFYLCASAGQGLGNSPLHFGNGTRLTVT.

The chain links TRBV29-1 to TRBJ2-7; D not resolved. Germline CDR1 reads SQVTM; CDR2 reads ANQGSEA. Trimming shortened V by 6 bases and J by 4 bases, and 13 bases separated the two germline ends. The CDR3 consists of 12 residues. CDR3 amino acids: CSVERRPYEQYF. The CDR3, as DNA: TGCAGCGTGGAGAGGCGCCCGTACGAGCAGTACTTC.

This clone was seen just once. The chain employs TRBV3-1 (or the pseudogene TRBV3-2) and TRBJ2-2; D possibly corresponds to TRBD2 (6 bases). Trimming took 3 bases from V and 3 from J, leaving 8 bases between them. The germline V gene encodes CDR1 LGHDT and CDR2 YNNKEL (reference sequence). The CDR3 sequence is 14 residues long. The CDR3 reads CASSQTRDTGELFF. CDR3 nucleotide sequence: TGTGCCAGCAGCCAGACTAGGGACACCGGGGAGCTGTTTTTT.

The chain uses TRBV30 and TRBJ2-7; tentatively, D is TRBD1 (6 bases). The CDR3 sequence is 13 residues long. Trimming cost V 4 bases and J 6 bases, with 16 bases left between them. Germline loops: CDR1 GTSNPN, CDR2 SVGIG (reference sequence). This chain's CDR3 is CAWTLYREGEQYF. The CDR3 bases are TGTGCCTGGACTCTCTACAGGGAAGGCGAGCAGTACTTC.

The chain has TRBV2 and TRBJ1-5; a weak D match, TRBD1 (5 bases). Germline CDR1 and CDR2: SNHLY and FYNNEI. Trimming pared 3 bases from V and 0 bases from J, leaving 9 bases between. The CDR3 is made up of 15 amino acids. CDR3 DNA: TGTGCCAGCAGTGACTCAGGGATTAGCAATCAGCCCCAGCATTTT. It specifies CASSDSGISNQPQHF. Looking up the rest from reference TRBV2 and TRBJ1-5 gives the full variable domain: EPEVTQTPSHQVTQMGQEVILRCVPISNHLYFYWYRQILGQKVEFLVSFYNNEISEKSEIFDDQFSVERPDGSNFTLKIRSTKLEDSAMYFCASSDSGISNQPQHFGDGTRLSIL.

V usage is TRBV29-1 and J usage is TRBJ1-1; D possibly corresponds to TRBD1 (5 bases). Germline loops: CDR1 SQVTM, CDR2 ANQGSEA. This CDR3 spans 13 amino acids. Trimming shortened V by 3 bases and J by 4 bases, and 12 bases separated the two germline ends. The CDR3 region has the DNA TGCAGCGTTGAGTCGAGGGGTGGCACTGAAGCTTTCTTT. It translates to CSVESRGGTEAFF.

The V gene is TRBV19, the J gene TRBJ1-4, with 10 bases identical to TRBD1. J was trimmed by 5 bases and V by 5 bases; bases with no gene match: 5. The germline CDR1 and CDR2 sequences are LNHDA and SQIVND (reference sequence). This CDR3 has 15 residues. DNA of the CDR3: TGTGCCAGTAGTGCAGACAGGGGGCGAAATGAAAAACTGTTTTTT. Encoded protein: CASSADRGRNEKLFF.

CDR3 coding DNA: TGTGCCAGCGGGACCTTCCTACGGGAGCAGTACTTC. Protein product: CASGTFLREQYF. J is TRBJ2-7 and V is TRBV2, with D possibly being TRBD1 or TRBD2 (5 bases each). Trimming left V 8 bases short and J 7 bases short, with 15 bases between. CDR1 is SNHLY, CDR2 FYNNEI, per germline. The CDR3 has 12 residues.

The rearrangement uses TRBV7-9 and TRBJ1-3; D might be TRBD1 (6 bases). Trimming left V 5 bases short and J 6 bases short, with 17 bases between. Germline V lookup: CDR1 SEHNR, CDR2 FQNEAQ (reference sequence). This CDR3 has 15 amino acids. Here the CDR3 reads CASSGTGKNLNTIYF. The DNA for the CDR3 is TGTGCCAGCAGCGGTACAGGGAAGAACCTAAACACCATATATTTT.

The CDR3 region is CASSAQPGQLTYNEQFF. The CDR3 bases are TGTGCCAGCAGCGCCCAACCGGGACAGTTAACCTACAATGAGCAGTTCTTC. The rearrangement uses TRBV7-3 and TRBJ2-1, with 7 nucleotides matching TRBD1. Germline V gives CDR1 SGHTA, CDR2 FQGTGA. The V and J ends lost 5 bases and 2 bases, in that order; junction bases with no gene match: 12. This CDR3 has 17 amino acids. The whole variable domain, remainder taken from reference TRBV7-3 and TRBJ2-1, is GAGVSQTPSNKVTEKGKYVELRCDPISGHTALYWYRQSLGQGPEFLIYFQGTGAADDSGLPNDRFFAVRPEGSVSTLKIQRTERGDSAVYLCASSAQPGQLTYNEQFFGPGTRLTVL.

V is TRBV6-5 and J is TRBJ1-5; D is unclear. The CDR3 contains 14 residues. V was cut by 6 bases and J by 2 bases, with 11 bases left in between. Germline V gene lookup returns CDR1 MNHEY and CDR2 SVGAGI. The CDR3 is CASRLSGGNQPQHF. CDR3 nucleotide sequence: TGTGCCAGCAGGCTATCTGGCGGCAATCAGCCCCAGCATTTT.

V gene TRBV10-3 combines with J gene TRBJ1-4; no clear D gene. This CDR3 is 13 amino acids long. The V and J ends lost 3 bases and 7 bases respectively, with 9 bases between them. The germline gives CDR1 ENHRY, CDR2 SYGVKD. The CDR3 region is CAISERTAEKLFF. The CDR3 nucleotides are TGTGCCATCAGTGAAAGAACAGCTGAAAAACTGTTTTTT.

The V gene is TRBV30, the J gene TRBJ2-7, with 8 bases lining up with TRBD2. The V segment lost 5 bases and the J segment 6 bases; nucleotides outside the gene matches: 6. Germline V gene sequence: CDR1 GTSNPN, CDR2 SVGIG (reference sequence). The CDR3 consists of 12 residues. The CDR3 protein is CAWGASGSEQYF. CDR3 sequence (DNA): TGTGCCTGGGGCGCAAGCGGGAGCGAGCAGTACTTC. The whole variable domain, remainder taken from reference TRBV30 and TRBJ2-7, is SQTIHQWPATLVQPVGSPLSLECTVEGTSNPNLYWYRQAAGRGLQLLFYSVGIGQISSEVPQNLSASRPQDRQFILSSKKLLLSDSGFYLCAWGASGSEQYFGPGTRLTVT.

The J gene is TRBJ2-2, the V gene TRBV27, with D hard to call. V was cut by 1 base and J by 1 base, with 7 bases left in between. There are 15 residues in the CDR3. Germline assignment: CDR1 MNHEY and CDR2 SMNVEV (reference sequence). In DNA, the CDR3 is TGTGCCAGCAGTTTATTCAGGCAGAACACCGGGGAGCTGTTTTTT. Translating it yields CASSLFRQNTGELFF.

The chain combines TRBV27 with TRBJ2-7; D might be TRBD2 (8 bases). CDR3 length: 16 residues. Trimming took off 5 bases at V and 4 bases at J, with 21 bases between the two ends. Looked up from germline, CDR1 is MNHEY and CDR2 is SMNVEV (reference sequence). The CDR3: CASSPLTSARGYEQYF. CDR3 sequence (DNA): TGTGCCAGCAGTCCCCTGACTAGCGCCAGGGGGTACGAGCAGTACTTC.